This TCR beta chain was sequenced for a study of graft-versus-host responses after intestinal transplantation. Study at large: Every recipient had anti-thymocyte globulin induction and 2 to 3 years of tacrolimus plus steroids.

The CDR3 consists of 16 residues. The germline gives CDR1 SGHVS, CDR2 FQNEAQ. The V end was cut by 5 bases, the J end by 1 base, with 15 bases between. Sequenced by immunoSEQ multiplex PCR; TCRdb stores in-frame clones only, minus some. The table lists roughly 56,000 clones, under 95% of them singletons. The chain combines TRBV7-8 with TRBJ2-4; D is uncertain. The receptor was derived from a human patient who received an intestinal transplant, so some T cells may come from the graft donor. Source: PBMCs, taken 118 days after intestinal transplantation. CDR3 in amino acids: CASSTLGDGAKNIQYF. DNA for the CDR3: TGTGCCAGCAGCACCCTTGGCGACGGGGCCAAAAACATTCAGTACTTC.